What follows describes a single T cell receptor beta chain. One end of the junction fails to match germline, which may point to a read error. TCRdb reprocessed the 5' RACE reads with MiXCR, giving one entry per CDR3 protein. The repertoire includes some 46,000 distinct CDR3 sequences, 15% to 20% of them detected once, and around 2.8% sits in the top ten. The sample originates from a study of chronic HIV infection and antiretroviral therapy. This CDR3 is built from 13 residues. CDR1 MDHEN and CDR2 SYDVKM come from the germline V gene. The sample consisted of peripheral blood. The chain uses TRBV28 and TRBJ2-1; 10 nucleotides align to TRBD2. The sequence derives from an adult who had HIV and had not received antiretroviral therapy, or was an uninfected healthy control (not recorded which). CDR3 DNA sequence: TGTGCCAGCATAATCAGCGGGAGGGCCGAGCCGTTCTTC. Translated: CASIISGRAEPFF. Complete variable domain (other parts from reference TRBV28 and TRBJ2-1): DVKVTQSSRYLVKRTGEKVFLECVQDMDHENMFWYRQDPGLGLRLIYFSYDVKMKEKGDIPEGYSVSREKKERFSLILESASTNQTSMYLCASIISGRAEPFFGPGTRLTVL.